This T cell receptor (beta chain) came from a study of human T cells and chemical hapten exposure. Study-level background: Each week of the approximately 25-week study, patients had diphenylcyclopropenone applied to the scalp.

TCRdb reprocessed the RACE reads via MiXCR and lists one record per CDR3 protein. The sample yields 380,000 or so distinct CDR3 sequences, 4.8% seen once. Noted time point: patch test 1, 2 weeks after DPC sensitization. The treatment is: therapeutic diphenylcyclopropenone sensitization with weekly scalp DPC. V trimming: 2 bases; J trimming: 7 bases; junction bases outside the gene matches: 10. Per germline, CDR1 MNHEY and CDR2 SVGAGI. The CDR3 length is 16 residues. V gene TRBV6-5 combines with J gene TRBJ2-3, with 9 positions matching TRBD2. The sequencing used whole blood, collected in connection with sensitization to the hapten diphenylcyclopropenone (DPC). The sequence derives from a woman aged 45-60 years with alopecia areata. Some clones in this sample may be carry-over from other donors' samples. This CDR3 is CASSYGVAGAKYTQYF. The CDR3 DNA reads as TGTGCCAGCAGTTACGGAGTAGCGGGAGCAAAATATACGCAGTATTTT.